Following are 27 T cell receptor beta chains from one sample sequenced in a study of blood T cell repertoires in COVID-19. Here immunoSEQ multiplex PCR was the method, and the copy in TCRdb shows in-frame clones only, minus some. This sample carries around 250,000 clones, approximately 86% of them seen once, and the ten largest clones take under 2%. The specimen sequenced was PBMCs or T cells enriched from blood (not recorded which). The receptors come from a woman aged 45 to 65 who had recovered from COVID-19.

J is TRBJ2-3 and V is TRBV7-9; 8 bases match TRBD2. The V gene's germline CDR1 is SEHNR and CDR2 FQNEAQ (reference sequence). The trim removed 2 bases at V and 14 bases at J, leaving 12 bases unmatched. The CDR3 totals 14 residues. The CDR3 DNA is TGTGCCAGCAGCTTAAGACGGGAGGGCCTTTTTTGGTATTTT. Translated, it gives CASSLRREGLFWYF.

V gene TRBV9 combines with J gene TRBJ2-3; 7 bases are shared with TRBD1. The ends lost 3 bases at V and 7 bases at J; junction bases unmatched: 8. This CDR3 is built from 14 residues. Per germline, CDR1 SGDLS and CDR2 YYNGEE. CDR3 loop: CASSGGTGDNTQYF. DNA for the CDR3: TGTGCCAGCAGCGGGGGAACAGGGGACAATACGCAGTATTTT.

This rearrangement joins TRBV4-1 to TRBJ2-7; D is ambiguous. The V end was cut by 0 bases, the J end by 0 bases, with 9 bases between. From germline, CDR1 is MGHRA and CDR2 YSYEKL. The CDR3 spans 15 residues. The chain's CDR3 is CASSQDEVSSYEQYF. DNA for the CDR3: TGCGCCAGCAGCCAAGATGAAGTTAGCTCCTACGAGCAGTACTTC.

The genes are TRBV11-1 and TRBJ1-2; TRBD1 matches 10 bases. The CDR3 runs to 14 residues. With V trimmed by 2 bases and J by 8 bases, 5 bases remained unmatched. Germline loops: CDR1 SGHAT, CDR2 FQDESV (reference sequence). The chain's CDR3 is CASSLTGQGDGYTF. As DNA, the CDR3 is TGTGCCAGCAGCTTAACCGGACAGGGGGACGGCTACACCTTC.

The V gene is TRBV3-1 (or the pseudogene TRBV3-2), the J gene TRBJ1-2; 7 bases are a match to TRBD1. Germline-derived CDR1 and CDR2 are LGHDT and YNNKEL (reference sequence). J lost 8 bases, V lost 4 bases, and 7 bases had no gene match. The CDR3 spans 13 residues. The CDR3 is CASSRIDRDGYTF. CDR3 coding DNA: TGTGCCAGCAGCCGGATTGACAGGGACGGCTACACCTTC.

V usage is TRBV19 and J usage is TRBJ1-5; 7 nucleotides agree with TRBD1. The V and J ends lost 10 bases and 3 bases, in that order; junction bases with no gene match: 6. CDR1 is LNHDA, CDR2 SQIVND, per germline (reference sequence). The CDR3 contains 13 residues. The CDR3 sequence: CATVTGYNQPQHF. The CDR3 DNA reads as TGTGCCACCGTGACAGGGTACAATCAGCCCCAGCATTTT.

V is TRBV30 and J is TRBJ2-1; TRBD2 aligns across 7 bases. The ends lost 2 bases at V and 6 bases at J; junction bases unmatched: 4. The CDR3 length is 13 residues. Per germline, CDR1 GTSNPN and CDR2 SVGIG (reference sequence). DNA of the CDR3: TGTGCCTGGAGTAGCGGGAAGGTCAATGAGCAGTTCTTC. Residues: CAWSSGKVNEQFF. Supplemented by reference TRBV30 and TRBJ2-1, the full variable domain reads SQTIHQWPATLVQPVGSPLSLECTVEGTSNPNLYWYRQAAGRGLQLLFYSVGIGQISSEVPQNLSASRPQDRQFILSSKKLLLSDSGFYLCAWSSGKVNEQFFGPGTRLTVL.

The chain's CDR3 is CASSQLPGQGMETQYF. The CDR3 DNA is TGTGCCAGCAGCCAACTTCCGGGACAGGGGATGGAGACCCAGTACTTC. This chain joins TRBV14 and TRBJ2-5; 10 bases are shared with TRBD1. The length of the CDR3 is 16 residues. Trimming took 2 bases from V and 5 from J; bases not matched to a gene: 8. CDR1 is SGHDN, CDR2 FVKESK, per germline.

The chain has TRBV4-1 and TRBJ1-1; D might be TRBD1 (5 bases). The CDR3 is 14 residues long. Germline V gene sequence: CDR1 MGHRA, CDR2 YSYEKL. V shed 6 bases and J shed 2 bases, with 13 bases lying between them. The CDR3 DNA sequence: TGCGCCAGCAGGGGGTTTCAGGGAAACACTGAAGCTTTCTTT. As protein: CASRGFQGNTEAFF.

This clone was found once. V is TRBV4-1 and J is TRBJ1-2, with a weak D call TRBD1 (6 bases). V lost 5 bases and J lost 4, with 23 bases in between. The CDR3 loop spans 17 amino acids. Germline V lookup: CDR1 MGHRA, CDR2 YSYEKL. CDR3 bases: TGCGCCAGCAGCTTTGGGGGTACAGGGCTTGGAATCTATGGCTACACCTTC. Amino acids: CASSFGGTGLGIYGYTF.

The V call is TRBV27, the J call TRBJ2-7, with 9 bases aligning to TRBD1. CDR1 and CDR2 from the germline V gene are MNHEY and SMNVEV (reference sequence). There are 14 residues in the CDR3. V lost 6 bases and J lost 7; bases outside the gene matches: 10. The CDR3 sequence is CASRPGQGSWEQYF. The CDR3 DNA is TGTGCCAGCAGGCCGGGACAGGGTTCTTGGGAGCAGTACTTC.

V and J are TRBV28 and TRBJ2-7; 10 bases line up with TRBD2. Germline lookup yields CDR1 MDHEN and CDR2 SYDVKM. CDR3 size: 15 residues. V lost 5 bases and J lost 3; bases outside the gene matches: 7. This CDR3 reads CASSLPSGGRYEQYF. The CDR3 DNA is TGTGCCAGCAGTCTACCTAGCGGGGGCCGCTACGAGCAGTACTTC. The full variable domain, with the rest looked up from reference TRBV28 and TRBJ2-7, is DVKVTQSSRYLVKRTGEKVFLECVQDMDHENMFWYRQDPGLGLRLIYFSYDVKMKEKGDIPEGYSVSREKKERFSLILESASTNQTSMYLCASSLPSGGRYEQYFGPGTRLTVT.

The chain has TRBV7-6 and TRBJ2-2; D might be TRBD1 (6 bases). Trimming took 1 base from V and 5 from J, leaving 11 bases between them. Germline CDR1 and CDR2: SGHVS and FNYEAQ. The CDR3 is 15 residues long. CDR3 amino acids: CASSLGQDSTGELFF. For the CDR3, the DNA is TGTGCCAGCAGCTTAGGGCAGGACAGTACCGGGGAGCTGTTTTTT.

This rearrangement joins TRBV11-1 to TRBJ2-7, with a possible D match to TRBD1 (6 bases). The CDR3 is 14 amino acids. The ends were cut back, 3 bases at V and 3 bases at J, with 12 bases in the middle. Germline V lookup: CDR1 SGHAT, CDR2 FQDESV (reference sequence). This CDR3 is CASSFNQGFYEQYF. CDR3 nucleotides: TGTGCCAGCAGCTTCAACCAGGGGTTCTACGAGCAGTACTTC. The whole variable domain, remainder taken from reference TRBV11-1 and TRBJ2-7, is EAEVAQSPRYKITEKSQAVAFWCDPISGHATLYWYRQILGQGPELLVQFQDESVVDDSQLPKDRFSAERLKGVDSTLKIQPAELGDSAMYLCASSFNQGFYEQYFGPGTRLTVT.

The genes are TRBV7-2 and TRBJ2-4; TRBD2 matches at 7 bases. The germline V gene encodes CDR1 SGHTA and CDR2 FQGNSA. The CDR3 has 19 amino acids. V was clipped by 1 base and J by 0 bases; unmatched bases: 12. The CDR3 DNA is TGTGCCAGCAGCTTAGTAGGCGGGAGCAAAACCCTAGCCAAAAACATTCAGTACTTC. It translates to CASSLVGGSKTLAKNIQYF.

The V and J genes are TRBV19 and TRBJ2-7, with D perhaps matching TRBD2 (6 bases). V lost 7 bases and J lost 6, with 19 bases in between. The CDR3 loop spans 14 amino acids. Germline V gene data show CDR1 as LNHDA and CDR2 as SQIVND (reference sequence). In DNA, the CDR3 is TGTGCCAGTATTAACGGGGAGGTGATAACCGAGCAGTACTTC. It specifies CASINGEVITEQYF.

CDR3 DNA: TGTGCCAGCAGTTCGAGGACAGCCCGGTTGGGCTACACCTTC. Amino acid sequence: CASSSRTARLGYTF. The chain employs TRBV6-2 or TRBV6-3 and TRBJ1-2; possibly TRBD1 for D (6 bases). The CDR3 extends over 14 amino acids. Germline lookup yields CDR1 MNHEY and CDR2 SVGEGT. V was cut by 4 bases and J by 8 bases, with 17 bases left in between.

This clone was counted once. This rearrangement joins TRBV5-1 to TRBJ2-7; D possibly corresponds to TRBD1 (7 bases). The CDR3 runs to 14 residues. CDR1 SGHRS and CDR2 YFSETQ come from the germline V gene. V lost 2 bases, J lost 6 bases, and 15 bases lay in between. The CDR3 DNA reads TGCGCCAGCAGCTTAAACAGGGGAGGAAGCGAGCAGTACTTC. It is translated as CASSLNRGGSEQYF.

The chain recombines TRBV12-5 with TRBJ1-4; D remains unclear. This CDR3 spans 15 amino acids. The germline gives CDR1 LGHNT, CDR2 FRNRAP. With 0 bases removed from V and 0 bases from J, the gap between germline ends came to 5 bases. The CDR3 region has the DNA TGTGCTAGTGGTTTGGTCCCTTCAACTAATGAAAAACTGTTTTTT. Protein: CASGLVPSTNEKLFF.

This chain links TRBV4-1 with TRBJ1-5, with D perhaps matching TRBD1 (6 bases). CDR1 and CDR2 from the germline V gene are MGHRA and YSYEKL. The CDR3 length is 15 residues. V dropped 0 bases and J dropped 7 bases, with 13 bases sitting between them. The CDR3 here is CASSQDAGARQPQHF. Here the CDR3 DNA reads TGCGCCAGCAGCCAAGATGCGGGGGCGAGGCAGCCCCAGCATTTT.

This clone was observed a handful of times. V and J are TRBV28 and TRBJ1-3; no firm D call. V lost 3 bases to trimming and J lost 0 bases, with 12 bases between them. The CDR3 sequence is 16 residues long. Germline V gene sequence: CDR1 MDHEN, CDR2 SYDVKM. The CDR3 sequence is CASSFVRPHSGNTIYF. The CDR3 DNA is TGTGCCAGCAGTTTCGTGAGGCCGCACTCTGGAAACACCATATATTTT.

The chain uses TRBV12-3 or TRBV12-4 and TRBJ1-2; the D is unclear. The ends were cut back, 5 bases at V and 8 bases at J, with 12 bases in the middle. This CDR3 has 12 amino acids. The CDR3 nucleotides read TGTGCCAGCAGTCCCGGGGAGAAGGGCTACACCTTC. Its protein is CASSPGEKGYTF.

The chain couples TRBV4-2 to TRBJ2-1, with 9 nucleotides matching TRBD2. CDR3 length: 17 amino acids. Trimming at V came to 3 bases and at J to 4 bases, leaving 10 bases not matched to a gene. Germline V lookup: CDR1 LGHNA, CDR2 YNFKEQ. DNA for the CDR3: TGTGCCAGCAGCCATGGATTTAGCGGGAGCCTTTACAATGAGCAGTTCTTC. This gives the protein CASSHGFSGSLYNEQFF.

This chain joins TRBV5-5 and TRBJ1-6; 9 bases map to TRBD1. This CDR3 is built from 17 residues. Germline CDR1 is SGHKS and CDR2 is YYEKEE (reference sequence). V shed 2 bases and J 4 bases; nucleotides not matched to a gene: 7. The CDR3, as DNA: TGTGCCAGCAGCTTTGGAGTGGGACAGGGTTATAATTCACCCCTCCACTTT. It is translated as CASSFGVGQGYNSPLHF.

The chain uses TRBV12-3 or TRBV12-4 and TRBJ1-1; a weak D match, TRBD1 (6 bases). The V end lost 7 bases, the J end lost 5 bases, and 11 bases lay between the germline ends. The CDR3 runs to 12 residues. In DNA form, the CDR3 reads TGTGCCAGCACCAGGGGTTTTACTGAAGCTTTCTTT. Translation gives CASTRGFTEAFF.

J is TRBJ1-3 and V is TRBV7-2; perhaps TRBD1 as D (6 bases). Germline V gene data show CDR1 as SGHTA and CDR2 as FQGNSA. V lost 5 bases and J lost 0, with 11 bases in between. CDR3 length: 15 amino acids. The CDR3 loop is CASSPDSYSGNTIYF. The DNA of the CDR3 is TGTGCCAGCAGCCCGGACAGCTACTCTGGAAACACCATATATTTT. The variable domain in full, with the rest retrieved from reference TRBV7-2 and TRBJ1-3, is GAGVSQSPSNKVTEKGKDVELRCDPISGHTALYWYRQSLGQGLEFLIYFQGNSAPDKSGLPSDRFSAERTGGSVSTLTIQRTQQEDSAVYLCASSPDSYSGNTIYFGEGSWLTVV.

V usage is TRBV27 and J usage is TRBJ2-2; tentatively, D is TRBD2 (6 bases). V was trimmed by 5 bases and J by 5 bases, leaving 9 bases between them. Germline CDR1 is MNHEY and CDR2 is SMNVEV (reference sequence). This CDR3 is built from 13 residues. The CDR3 reads CASSVGGTGELFF. In DNA, the CDR3 is TGTGCCAGCAGTGTGGGGGGAACCGGGGAGCTGTTTTTT.